This T cell receptor (beta chain) was obtained from a study of OX40 agonist ivuxolimab in advanced cancers. Across the whole study: Intravenous ivuxolimab was administered to patients every 2 weeks at 0.01 to 10 mg/kg. Three patients responded partially, comprising one with hepatocellular carcinoma and two with cutaneous melanoma.

Germline assignment: CDR1 SGHTA and CDR2 FQGNSA. The CDR3 length is 12 residues. Between the trimmed V and J ends, which lost 4 bases and 2 bases, there was a span of 3 bases. The assay was immunoSEQ multiplex PCR, and TCRdb's table has in-frame clones only and misses some. The sample holds about 120,000 clones, 80% to 90% seen once. Peripheral blood came from all dose cohorts at three timepoints. The sequencing here drew on CD4+ or CD8+ T cells sorted from blood, taken in a trial of the OX40 agonist ivuxolimab. The source of this sequence is an adult with an advanced solid tumor such as melanoma, head and neck, liver or kidney cancer. This rearrangement joins TRBV7-2 to TRBJ2-1; D unclear. DNA of the CDR3: TGTGCCAGCAGCTCCACCTACAATGAGCAGTTCTTC. Translating gives CASSSTYNEQFF. Complete variable domain (other parts from reference TRBV7-2 and TRBJ2-1): GAGVSQSPSNKVTEKGKDVELRCDPISGHTALYWYRQSLGQGLEFLIYFQGNSAPDKSGLPSDRFSAERTGGSVSTLTIQRTQQEDSAVYLCASSSTYNEQFFGPGTRLTVL.